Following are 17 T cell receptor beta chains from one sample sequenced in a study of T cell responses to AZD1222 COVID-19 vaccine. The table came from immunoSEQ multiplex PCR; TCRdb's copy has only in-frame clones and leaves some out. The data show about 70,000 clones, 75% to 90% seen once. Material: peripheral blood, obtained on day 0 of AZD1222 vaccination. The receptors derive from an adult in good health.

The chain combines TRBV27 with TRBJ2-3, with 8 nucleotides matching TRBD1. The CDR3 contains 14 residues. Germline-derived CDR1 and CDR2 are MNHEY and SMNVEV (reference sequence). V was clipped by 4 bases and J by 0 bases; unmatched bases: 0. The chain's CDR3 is CASSWTGSTDTQYF. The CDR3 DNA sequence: TGTGCCAGCAGTTGGACAGGGAGCACAGATACGCAGTATTTT.

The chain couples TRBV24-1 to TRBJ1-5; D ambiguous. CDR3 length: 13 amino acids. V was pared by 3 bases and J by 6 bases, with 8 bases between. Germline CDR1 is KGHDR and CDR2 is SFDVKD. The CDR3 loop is CATSDGNGQPQHF. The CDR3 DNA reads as TGTGCCACCAGTGATGGAAACGGTCAGCCCCAGCATTTT.

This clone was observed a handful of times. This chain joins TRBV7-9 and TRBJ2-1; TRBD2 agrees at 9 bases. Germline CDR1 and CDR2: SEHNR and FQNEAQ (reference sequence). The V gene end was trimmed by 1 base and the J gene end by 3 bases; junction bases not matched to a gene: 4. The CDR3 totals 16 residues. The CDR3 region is CASSLVPAGGYNEQFF. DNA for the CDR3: TGTGCCAGCAGCTTAGTGCCAGCGGGGGGCTACAATGAGCAGTTCTTC.

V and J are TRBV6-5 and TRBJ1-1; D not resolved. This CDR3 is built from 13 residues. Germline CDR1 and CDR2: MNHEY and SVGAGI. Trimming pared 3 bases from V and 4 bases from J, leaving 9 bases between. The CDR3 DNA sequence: TGTGCCAGCAGTTATTCCAGTGCCACTGAAGCTTTCTTT. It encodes CASSYSSATEAFF.

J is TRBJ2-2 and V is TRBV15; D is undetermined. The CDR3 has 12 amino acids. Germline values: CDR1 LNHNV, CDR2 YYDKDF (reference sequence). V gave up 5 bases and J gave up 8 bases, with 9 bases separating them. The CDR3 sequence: CATSGQRGELFF. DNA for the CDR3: TGTGCCACCAGCGGCCAGAGAGGGGAGCTGTTTTTT.

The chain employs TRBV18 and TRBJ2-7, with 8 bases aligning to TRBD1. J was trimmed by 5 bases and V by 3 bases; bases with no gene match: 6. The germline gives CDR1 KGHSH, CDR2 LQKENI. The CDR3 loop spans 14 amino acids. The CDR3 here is CASSPPGGRDEQYF. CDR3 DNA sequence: TGTGCCAGCTCACCCCCAGGGGGCCGGGACGAGCAGTACTTC.

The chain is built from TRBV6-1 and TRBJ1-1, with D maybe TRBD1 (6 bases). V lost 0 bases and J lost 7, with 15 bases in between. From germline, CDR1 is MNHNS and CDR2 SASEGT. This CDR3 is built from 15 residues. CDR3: CASSEAATGRSEAFF. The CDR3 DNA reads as TGTGCCAGCAGTGAAGCCGCGACAGGTAGAAGTGAAGCTTTCTTT.

CDR3 amino acids: CASRAGGTNYGYTF. CDR3 DNA: TGTGCCAGCAGAGCGGGGGGTACTAACTATGGCTACACCTTC. The chain links TRBV5-4 to TRBJ1-2; D is possibly TRBD1 (5 bases). Looked up from germline, CDR1 is SGHNT and CDR2 is YYREEE (reference sequence). This CDR3 spans 14 amino acids. V lost 5 bases, J lost 0 bases, and 11 bases lay in between.

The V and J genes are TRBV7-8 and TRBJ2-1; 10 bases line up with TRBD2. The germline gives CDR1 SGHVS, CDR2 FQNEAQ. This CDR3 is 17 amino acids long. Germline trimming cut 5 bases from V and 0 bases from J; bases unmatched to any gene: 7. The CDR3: CASSRGLAVGSYNEQFF. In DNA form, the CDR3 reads TGTGCCAGCAGCCGTGGACTAGCGGTCGGCTCCTACAATGAGCAGTTCTTC.

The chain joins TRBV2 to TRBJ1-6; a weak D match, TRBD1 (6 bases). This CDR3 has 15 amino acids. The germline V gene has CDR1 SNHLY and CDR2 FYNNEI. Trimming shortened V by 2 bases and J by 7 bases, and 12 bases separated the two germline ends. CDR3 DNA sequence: TGTGCCAGCAGTGAATCCAGGGGTGAGAATTCACCCCTCCACTTT. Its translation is CASSESRGENSPLHF.

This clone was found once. CDR3 amino acids: CASSPATTVGPMKNTEAFF. DNA of the CDR3: TGTGCCAGCAGCCCAGCGACGACCGTCGGGCCTATGAAGAACACTGAAGCTTTCTTT. The chain has TRBV7-2 and TRBJ1-1; D is undetermined. Trimming removed 5 bases from V and 1 base from J, with 26 bases in between. CDR1 and CDR2 from the germline V gene are SGHTA and FQGNSA. The CDR3 length is 19 residues.

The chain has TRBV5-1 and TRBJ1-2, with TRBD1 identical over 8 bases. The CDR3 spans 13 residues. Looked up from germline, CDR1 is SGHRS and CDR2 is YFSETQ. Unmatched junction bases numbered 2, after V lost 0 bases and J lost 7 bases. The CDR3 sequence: CASSLEQGGGYTF. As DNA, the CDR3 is TGCGCCAGCAGCTTGGAACAGGGGGGTGGCTACACCTTC.

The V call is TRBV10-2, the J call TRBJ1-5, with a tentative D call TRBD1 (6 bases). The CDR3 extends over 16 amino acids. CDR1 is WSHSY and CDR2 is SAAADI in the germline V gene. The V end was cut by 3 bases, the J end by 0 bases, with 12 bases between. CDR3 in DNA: TGCGCCAGCAGTGATATTGCCAGGGGTAGCAATCAGCCCCAGCATTTT. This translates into CASSDIARGSNQPQHF.

The chain's CDR3 is CASKRADPSYEQYF. The CDR3 coding sequence is TGTGCCAGTAAACGGGCGGATCCAAGCTACGAGCAGTACTTC. This rearrangement joins TRBV19 to TRBJ2-7; D remains ambiguous. Trimming stripped 7 bases from V and 3 bases from J, with 16 bases between. Per germline, CDR1 LNHDA and CDR2 SQIVND (reference sequence). The CDR3 runs to 14 residues.

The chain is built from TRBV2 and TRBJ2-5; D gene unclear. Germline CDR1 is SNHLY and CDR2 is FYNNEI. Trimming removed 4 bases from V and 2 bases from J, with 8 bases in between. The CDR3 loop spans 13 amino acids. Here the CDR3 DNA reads TGTGCCAGCAGTGGGAACGAGCAAGAGACCCAGTACTTC. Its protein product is CASSGNEQETQYF.

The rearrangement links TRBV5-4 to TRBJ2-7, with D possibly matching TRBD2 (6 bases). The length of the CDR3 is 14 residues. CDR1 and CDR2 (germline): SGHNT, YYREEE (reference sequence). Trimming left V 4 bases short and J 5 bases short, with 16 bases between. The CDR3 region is CASSASEGKNEQYF. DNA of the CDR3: TGTGCCAGCAGCGCTAGCGAGGGCAAAAACGAGCAGTACTTC.

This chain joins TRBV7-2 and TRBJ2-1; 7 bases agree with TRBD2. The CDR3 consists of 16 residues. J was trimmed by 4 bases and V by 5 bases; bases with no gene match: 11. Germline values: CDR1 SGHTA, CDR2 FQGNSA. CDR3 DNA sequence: TGTGCCAGCAGCCGCCTGGCGGGAGCGAGATACAATGAGCAGTTCTTC. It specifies CASSRLAGARYNEQFF.